This entry describes one T cell receptor beta chain. Its specificity is not known. Those CD8+ T cells considered naive were CD45RO-CCR7+CD27+CD95-. TRB cDNA libraries were made by UMI-labeled 5' RACE. One entry per CDR3 protein, without DNA, is what TCRdb gives after re-calling the 5' RACE reads. The listing contains roughly 110,000 distinct CDR3 sequences. This entry belongs to a study of CXCR3-negative and CXCR3-positive naive CD8 T cells. Notes on the study in general: The study found that naive CXCR3-negative and CXCR3-positive cells shared TRBV-TRBJ usage, while memory cells differed. Memory CD8+ T cell repertoires were far less diverse than both naive subsets. Naive cells that were CXCR3-positive had more hydrophobic TRB CDR3s (compared with CXCR3-negative naive cells). Surface CD5 matched across naive subsets, and TRB CDR3 properties served to infer TCR strength.

Germline V lookup: CDR1 SGHKS, CDR2 YYEKEE (reference sequence). The CDR3 runs to 15 residues. Source material: naive CXCR3+ CD8+ T cells from blood. Subset described: CD45RO-CCR7+CD27+CD95- naive CD8+ T cells expressing CXCR3 (TNR3+). The source is a human donor in good health. Some clones in this sample may be carry-over from other donors' samples. The J gene is TRBJ2-3, the V gene TRBV5-5; without DNA, the TCRdb call of TRBD1 cannot be checked. CDR3: CASSTGRTFPDTQYF. The complete variable domain, with remaining parts taken from reference TRBV5-5 and TRBJ2-3, reads DAGVTQSPTHLIKTRGQQVTLRCSPISGHKSVSWYQQVLGQGPQFIFQYYEKEERGRGNFPDRFSARQFPNYSSELNVNALLLGDSALYLCASSTGRTFPDTQYFGPGTRLTVL.